Sequencing of this T cell receptor beta chain was carried out in a study of blood T cell repertoires in COVID-19. Study summary: Acute and convalescent COVID-19 samples came from the United States, Italy and Spain.

The CDR3 is 18 amino acids. V gave up 2 bases and J gave up 6 bases; unmatched junction bases: 16. CDR1 and CDR2 (germline): LNHDA, SQIVND (reference sequence). In the original processing: Amplifying reference gene primers gave estimates of nucleated cell counts. The assay was immunoSEQ multiplex PCR, and TCRdb's table has in-frame clones only and misses some. D and trimming were read from the DNA, whereas the V and J calls and clone size are those reported in that table. The data contain approximately 13,000 clones, roughly 80% of them seen just once; the ten biggest clones take up approximately 26%.

What was sequenced was peripheral blood. The chain recombines TRBV19 with TRBJ1-5, with 7 bases that match TRBD1. The receptor's source is a woman aged 55-75 years with acute or convalescent COVID-19. The CDR3 nucleotides are TGTGCCAGTAGTATAACTGGAGGGGACAGCGCCCGAGTTCAGCCCCAGCATTTT. Translated, it gives CASSITGGDSARVQPQHF.